This TCR beta chain came from a study of cytomegalovirus exposure and HLA in healthy donors. Study-wide context: An earlier analysis found roughly 110 million unique TCR beta sequences from about 190 million T cells.

A multiplex PCR was run with 60 Vbeta primers and 13 Jbeta primers. The data were produced by immunoSEQ multiplex PCR, yet TCRdb's version contains in-frame clones alone and is incomplete. This sample has some 200,000 clones, with around 70% found just once. Notes on this clone: The antigen is undetermined.

Germline values: CDR1 MNHNS, CDR2 SASEGT. CDR3 length equals 13 residues. V was trimmed by 1 base and J by 6 bases, leaving 8 bases between them. Study results and caveats: Cytomegalovirus association was assigned to approximately 180 TCR beta chains. In an earlier analysis, productive rearrangement rates for most beta V segments clustered near 87% or 30%.

The clonotype was recovered from a middle-aged man in good health and CMV-seropositive. Material for sequencing was PBMCs. The chain joins TRBV6-1 to TRBJ2-3; D gene unclear. CDR3 coding DNA: TGTGCCAGCAGTGAAGTGCCACGGGATACGCAGTATTTT. Translating it yields CASSEVPRDTQYF.